Sequencing of this T cell receptor (beta chain) was carried out in a study of naive and memory T cell subsets. Both TRBC1 and TRBC2 were covered by a beta constant-region primer of two equimolar oligonucleotides. The cDNA 3' end received a ligated single-stranded oligonucleotide carrying the SP2 primer and a 12-nucleotide UMI. Each CDR3 protein is one row after TCRdb ran MiXCR on the UMI-ligation and nested PCR reads. The table has about 90,000 distinct CDR3 sequences, 7% to 7.5% seen once. A remark on this clonotype: Antigen specificity is unknown.

CD4 T cells were positively selected, then CD8 T cells from the CD4-negative fraction. Study observations and caveats: Gini index rose across naive, CM, EM and EMRA in CD4 and CD8.

The CDR3 loop spans 16 amino acids. V was trimmed by 4 bases and J by 9 bases, leaving 23 bases between them. CDR1 SGDLS and CDR2 YYNGEE come from the germline V gene. The V call is TRBV9, the J call TRBJ2-1, with D perhaps matching TRBD1 or TRBD2 (6 bases each). The sample was central memory CD4+ T cells from blood. The sequence was collected from a human donor in good health. In nucleotides, the CDR3 is TGTGCCAGCAGCCCTCCCCGGGGGCGCGAGCAAAGTGAGCAGTTCTTC. It is translated as CASSPPRGREQSEQFF. Full variable domain (rest looked up from reference TRBV9 and TRBJ2-1): DSGVTQTPKHLITATGQRVTLRCSPRSGDLSVYWYQQSLDQGLQFLIQYYNGEERAKGNILERFSAQQFPDLHSELNLSSLELGDSALYFCASSPPRGREQSEQFFGPGTRLTVL.